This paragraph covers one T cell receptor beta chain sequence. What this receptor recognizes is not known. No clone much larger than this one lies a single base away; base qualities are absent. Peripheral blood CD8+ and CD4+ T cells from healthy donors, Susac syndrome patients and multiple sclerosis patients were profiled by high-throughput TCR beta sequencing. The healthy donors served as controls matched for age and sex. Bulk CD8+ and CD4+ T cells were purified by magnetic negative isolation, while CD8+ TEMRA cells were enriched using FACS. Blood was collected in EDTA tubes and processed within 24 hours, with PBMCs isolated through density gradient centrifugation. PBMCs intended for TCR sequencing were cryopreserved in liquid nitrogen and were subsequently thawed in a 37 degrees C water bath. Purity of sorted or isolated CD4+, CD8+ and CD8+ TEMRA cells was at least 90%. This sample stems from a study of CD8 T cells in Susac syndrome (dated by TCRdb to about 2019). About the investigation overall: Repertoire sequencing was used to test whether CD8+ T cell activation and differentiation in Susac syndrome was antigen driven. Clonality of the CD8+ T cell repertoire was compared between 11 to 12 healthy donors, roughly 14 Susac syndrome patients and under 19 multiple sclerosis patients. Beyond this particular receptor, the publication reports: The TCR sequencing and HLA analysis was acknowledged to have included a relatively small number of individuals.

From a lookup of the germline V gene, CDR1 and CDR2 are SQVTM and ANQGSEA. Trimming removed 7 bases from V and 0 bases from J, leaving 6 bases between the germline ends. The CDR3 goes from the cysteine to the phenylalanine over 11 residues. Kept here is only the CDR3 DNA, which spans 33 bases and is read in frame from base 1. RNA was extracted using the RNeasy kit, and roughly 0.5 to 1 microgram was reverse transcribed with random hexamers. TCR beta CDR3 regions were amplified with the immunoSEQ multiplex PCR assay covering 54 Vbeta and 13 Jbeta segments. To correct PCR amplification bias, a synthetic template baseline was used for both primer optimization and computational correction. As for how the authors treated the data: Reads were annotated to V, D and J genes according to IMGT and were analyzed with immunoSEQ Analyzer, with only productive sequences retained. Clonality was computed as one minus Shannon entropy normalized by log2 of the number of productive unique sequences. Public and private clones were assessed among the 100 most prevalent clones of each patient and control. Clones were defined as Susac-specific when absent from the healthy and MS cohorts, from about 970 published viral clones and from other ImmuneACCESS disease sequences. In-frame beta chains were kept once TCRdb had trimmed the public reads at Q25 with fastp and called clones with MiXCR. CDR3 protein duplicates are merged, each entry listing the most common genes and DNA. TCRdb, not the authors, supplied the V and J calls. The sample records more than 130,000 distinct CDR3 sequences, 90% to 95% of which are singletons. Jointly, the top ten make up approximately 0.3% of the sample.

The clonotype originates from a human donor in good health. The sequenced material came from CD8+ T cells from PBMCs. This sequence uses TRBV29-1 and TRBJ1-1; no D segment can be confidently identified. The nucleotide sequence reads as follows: TGCAGCGCCGAAATGAACACTGAAGCTTTCTTT. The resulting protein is CSAEMNTEAFF. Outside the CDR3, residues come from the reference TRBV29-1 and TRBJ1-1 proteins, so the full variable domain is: SAVISQKPSRDICQRGTSLTIQCQVDSQVTMMFWYRQQPGQSLTLIATANQGSEATYESGFVIDKFPISRPNLTFSTLTVSNMSPEDSSIYLCSAEMNTEAFFGQGTRLTVV.